This entry features one TCR beta chain sequence. This clone was recorded a few times. There is no known antigen for this receptor. No base-level quality is on record; no much larger clone is a single base apart. This sample was included in a study of blood T cell repertoires in COVID-19 (dated by TCRdb to the early 2020s). Notes on the research overall: Samples covering the acute and convalescent phases of COVID-19 were provided by collaborators in the United States, Italy and Spain. The dataset comprised deeply sampled blood TCRbeta repertoires from subjects exposed to, actively infected with, or recovered from COVID-19. Where available, HLA class I and class II types were taken from metadata supplied by the sample provider and were not determined by assay-based typing. The samples were drawn from the first 160 participants of the ongoing ImmuneRACE study and from 950 to 1,500 subjects provided by 6 global collaborators. The repertoires were made available in a free public database intended to serve as a resource for research on the immune response to SARS-CoV-2. A de-identified subject ID, COVID-19 status, age in years and sex were almost always included in the sample metadata. The material from the prospective study consisted of cDNA or gDNA derived from T cells, B-cell-depleted T cells, or PBMCs.

Each collaborating institution followed its own protocols to collect whole blood in K2EDTA tubes. Collaborator samples were shipped for TCRbeta analysis as frozen whole blood, isolated PBMCs, or DNA extracted from either sample type. The study at large found these results: The amount of clinical and demographic metadata varied by source and participant and was provided uncurated.

From V the trimming removes 6 bases and from J it removes 4 bases, while the gene matches leave 8 bases of the junction unaccounted for. The CDR1 and CDR2 encoded by the germline V gene (reference sequence) are MNHEY and SMNVEV. The CDR3 starts with the cysteine, ends with the phenylalanine, and has 14 residues. Left in the record is the CDR3 DNA by itself, 42 bases read in frame from the first base. TCRbeta CDR3 regions were amplified from genomic DNA by means of the immunoSEQ Assay, a bias-controlled multiplex PCR. The study's processing was this. Within the assay, amplification of reference gene primers was used to estimate how many nucleated cells each sample contained. To quantify the absolute abundance of each unique TCRbeta CDR3 rearrangement, sequence reads were collapsed and filtered. For each sample, productive Simpson clonality was calculated by taking the square root of Simpson's diversity index across productive rearrangements. The table was pulled from immuneACCESS by TCRdb, which kept in-frame rearrangements only. Such tables lose some clones; where checked, under half of the loss comes from unresolved V genes, and the rest has no known cause. That table furnishes V, J and clone size, whereas the DNA furnished D and trimming. This sample comprises around 140,000 clones, roughly 83% of them detected only once. The top ten hold about 1.3% of the sample.

Source material: peripheral blood. This TCR derives from a man aged 60-69 years with acute or convalescent COVID-19. This chain joins TRBV27 to TRBJ2-7; 8 central bases correspond to TRBD2. The DNA reads TGTGCCAGCAGACACGGGAGGGCCAAGTACGAGCAGTACTTC. The encoded protein is CASRHGRAKYEQYF.